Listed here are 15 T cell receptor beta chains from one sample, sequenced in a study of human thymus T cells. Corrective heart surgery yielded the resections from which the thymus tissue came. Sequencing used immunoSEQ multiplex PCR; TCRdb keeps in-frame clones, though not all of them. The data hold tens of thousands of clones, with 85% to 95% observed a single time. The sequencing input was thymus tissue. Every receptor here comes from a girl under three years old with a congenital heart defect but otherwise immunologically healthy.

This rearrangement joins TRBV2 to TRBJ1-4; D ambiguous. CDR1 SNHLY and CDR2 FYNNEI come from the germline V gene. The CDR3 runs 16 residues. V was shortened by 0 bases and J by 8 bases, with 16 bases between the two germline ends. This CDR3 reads CASSEAHDRAGEKLFF. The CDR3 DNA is TGTGCCAGCAGTGAAGCGCACGACCGGGCTGGGGAAAAACTGTTTTTT.

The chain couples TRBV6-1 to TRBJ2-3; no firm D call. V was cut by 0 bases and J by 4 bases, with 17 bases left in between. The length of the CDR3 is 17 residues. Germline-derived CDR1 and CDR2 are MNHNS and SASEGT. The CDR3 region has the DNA TGTGCCAGCAGTGAAGCGTATGAAGGCACTCTTCCAGATACGCAGTATTTT. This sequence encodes CASSEAYEGTLPDTQYF.

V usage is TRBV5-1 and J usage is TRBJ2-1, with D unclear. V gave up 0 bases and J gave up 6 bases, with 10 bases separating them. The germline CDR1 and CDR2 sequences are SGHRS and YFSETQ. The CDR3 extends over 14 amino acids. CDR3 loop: CASSLALEGNEQFF. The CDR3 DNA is TGCGCCAGCAGCTTGGCGCTAGAAGGCAATGAGCAGTTCTTC. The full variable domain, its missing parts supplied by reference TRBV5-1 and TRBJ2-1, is KAGVTQTPRYLIKTRGQQVTLSCSPISGHRSVSWYQQTPGQGLQFLFEYFSETQRNKGNFPGRFSGRQFSNSRSEMNVSTLELGDSALYLCASSLALEGNEQFFGPGTRLTVL.

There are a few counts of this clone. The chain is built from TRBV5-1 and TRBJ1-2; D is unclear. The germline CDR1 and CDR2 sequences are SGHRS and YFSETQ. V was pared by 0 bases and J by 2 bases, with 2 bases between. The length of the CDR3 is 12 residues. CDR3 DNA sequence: TGCGCCAGCAGCTTGGACAACTATGGCTACACCTTC. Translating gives CASSLDNYGYTF.

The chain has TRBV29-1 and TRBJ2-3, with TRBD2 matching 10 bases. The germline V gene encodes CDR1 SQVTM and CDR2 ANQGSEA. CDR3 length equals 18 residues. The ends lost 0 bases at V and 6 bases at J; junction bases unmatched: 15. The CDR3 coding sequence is TGCAGCGTTGAAGATCCCGTCGTAATAGCGGGAGGTGGGGATACGCAGTATTTT. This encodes CSVEDPVVIAGGGDTQYF.

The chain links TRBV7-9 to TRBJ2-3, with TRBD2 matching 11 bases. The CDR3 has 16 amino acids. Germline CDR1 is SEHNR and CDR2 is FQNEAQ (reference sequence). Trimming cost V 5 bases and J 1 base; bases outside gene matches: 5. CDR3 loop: CASSPGTSGRTDTQYF. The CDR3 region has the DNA TGTGCCAGCAGCCCCGGGACTAGCGGCCGCACAGATACGCAGTATTTT. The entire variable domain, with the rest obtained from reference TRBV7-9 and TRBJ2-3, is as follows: DTGVSQNPRHKITKRGQNVTFRCDPISEHNRLYWYRQTLGQGPEFLTYFQNEAQLEKSRLLSDRFSAERPKGSFSTLEIQRTEQGDSAMYLCASSPGTSGRTDTQYFGPGTRLTVL.

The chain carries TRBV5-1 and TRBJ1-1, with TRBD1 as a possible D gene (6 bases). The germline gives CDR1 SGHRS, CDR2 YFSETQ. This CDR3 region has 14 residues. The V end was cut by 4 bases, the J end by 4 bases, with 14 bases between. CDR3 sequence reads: CASSAATGSTEAFF. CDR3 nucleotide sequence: TGCGCCAGCAGCGCGGCTACAGGGAGCACTGAAGCTTTCTTT. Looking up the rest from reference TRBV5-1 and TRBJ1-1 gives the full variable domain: KAGVTQTPRYLIKTRGQQVTLSCSPISGHRSVSWYQQTPGQGLQFLFEYFSETQRNKGNFPGRFSGRQFSNSRSEMNVSTLELGDSALYLCASSAATGSTEAFFGQGTRLTVV.

In nucleotides, the CDR3 is TGCGCCAGCAGTGAGTGGGACAGGGGGGACAGGGACTACACCTTC. It yields the protein CASSEWDRGDRDYTF. The chain couples TRBV10-2 to TRBJ1-2; TRBD1 matches at 11 bases. This CDR3 contains 15 residues. Unmatched junction bases numbered 8, after V lost 1 base and J lost 10 bases. Germline CDR1 and CDR2: WSHSY and SAAADI.

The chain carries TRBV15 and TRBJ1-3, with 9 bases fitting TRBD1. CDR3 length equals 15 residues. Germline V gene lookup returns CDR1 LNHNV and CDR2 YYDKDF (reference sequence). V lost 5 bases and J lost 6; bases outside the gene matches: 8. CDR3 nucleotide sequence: TGTGCCACCAGCCGATGGACAGGGGTAGAAAACACCATATATTTT. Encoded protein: CATSRWTGVENTIYF.

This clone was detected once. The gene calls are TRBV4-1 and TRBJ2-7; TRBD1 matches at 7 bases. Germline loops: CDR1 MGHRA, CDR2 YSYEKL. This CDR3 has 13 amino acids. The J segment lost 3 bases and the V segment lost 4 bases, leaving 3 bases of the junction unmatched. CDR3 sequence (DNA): TGCGCCAGCAGCCTGACAGGGTTCTACGAGCAGTACTTC. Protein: CASSLTGFYEQYF.

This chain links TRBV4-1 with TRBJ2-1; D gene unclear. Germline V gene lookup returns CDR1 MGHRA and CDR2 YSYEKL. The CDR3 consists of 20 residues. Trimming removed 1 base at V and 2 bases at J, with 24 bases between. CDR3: CASSQAASKGNTVPYNEQFF. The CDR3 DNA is TGCGCCAGCAGCCAAGCTGCGAGCAAGGGTAACACTGTCCCCTACAATGAGCAGTTCTTC.

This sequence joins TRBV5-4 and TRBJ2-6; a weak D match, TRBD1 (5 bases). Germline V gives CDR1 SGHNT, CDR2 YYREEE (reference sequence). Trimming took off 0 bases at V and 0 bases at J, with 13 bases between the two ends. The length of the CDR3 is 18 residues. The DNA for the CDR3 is TGTGCCAGCAGCTTGGACAGGTCTTTAAGCTCTGGGGCCAACGTCCTGACTTTC. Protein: CASSLDRSLSSGANVLTF.

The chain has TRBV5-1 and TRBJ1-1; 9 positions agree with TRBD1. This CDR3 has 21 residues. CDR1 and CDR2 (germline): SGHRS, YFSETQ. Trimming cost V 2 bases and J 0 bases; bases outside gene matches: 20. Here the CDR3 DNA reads TGCGCCAGCAGCTTTAAGCCCTACCGGGACAGGGATCTTAACATGAACACTGAAGCTTTCTTT. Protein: CASSFKPYRDRDLNMNTEAFF.

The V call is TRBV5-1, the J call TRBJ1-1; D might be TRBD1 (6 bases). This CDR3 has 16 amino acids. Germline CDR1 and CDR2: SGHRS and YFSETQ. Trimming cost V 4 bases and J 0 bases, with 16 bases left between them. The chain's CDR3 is CASSRANRDMNTEAFF. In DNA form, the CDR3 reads TGCGCCAGCAGCCGTGCCAACAGGGATATGAACACTGAAGCTTTCTTT.

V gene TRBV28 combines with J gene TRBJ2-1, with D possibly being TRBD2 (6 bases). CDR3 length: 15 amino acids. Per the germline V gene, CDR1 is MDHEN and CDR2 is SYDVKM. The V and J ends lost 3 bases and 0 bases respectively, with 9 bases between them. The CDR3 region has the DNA TGTGCCAGCAGTTTCAGCGGGCTCTCCTACAATGAGCAGTTCTTC. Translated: CASSFSGLSYNEQFF.